This is a list of T cell receptor beta chains from one sample in a study of blood T cell repertoires in COVID-19. The method was immunoSEQ multiplex PCR; TCRdb's version includes in-frame clones alone and lacks a portion of them. The table shows 100,000 or so clones, with 85% to 90% occurring only once. Sequenced sample: peripheral blood. Receptors originate from a man aged 45 to 65 with acute or convalescent COVID-19. The CDR3 runs from the conserved cysteine through the conserved F or W. Fields, in order: CDR3 DNA, CDR3 protein, V gene, J gene, clone size, D gene. D genes are given only for firm matches. Some rows mark clone size as missing; the rest say once, few, many or name a class of expanded clone.

CDR3 DNA: TGTGCCAGCAGTTTCATCCAGGGAGGGTTTCAGCCCCAGCATTTT; CDR3 protein: CASSFIQGGFQPQHF; V gene: TRBV28; J gene: TRBJ1-5; clone size: .; D gene: .
CDR3 DNA: TGTGCCTGGACCGGGACAGGGACTTCACCCCTCCACTTT; CDR3 protein: CAWTGTGTSPLHF; V gene: TRBV30; J gene: TRBJ1-6; clone size: .; D gene: TRBD1
CDR3 DNA: TGTGCCAGCAGCTTAGCCGGGGAGAGTCAGCCCCAGCATTTT; CDR3 protein: CASSLAGESQPQHF; V gene: TRBV11-2; J gene: TRBJ1-5; clone size: .; D gene: .
CDR3 DNA: TGTGCCAGTAGTTTACTCCCGAACACTGAAGCTTTCTTT; CDR3 protein: CASSLLPNTEAFF; V gene: TRBV19; J gene: TRBJ1-1; clone size: .; D gene: .
CDR3 DNA: TGTGCCAGCAGCCTCCTTATGAACTATGGCTACACCTTC; CDR3 protein: CASSLLMNYGYTF; V gene: TRBV28; J gene: TRBJ1-2; clone size: .; D gene: .
CDR3 DNA: TGTGCCAGCAGTCCGGACAGGGATCAGCCCCAGCATTTT; CDR3 protein: CASSPDRDQPQHF; V gene: TRBV6-5; J gene: TRBJ1-5; clone size: .; D gene: TRBD1
CDR3 DNA: TGTGCCAGCAGCTGGACCGGGACAGAAGATACGCAGTATTTT; CDR3 protein: CASSWTGTEDTQYF; V gene: TRBV7-9; J gene: TRBJ2-3; clone size: .; D gene: TRBD1
CDR3 DNA: TGTGCCAGCAGCCAGACTAGAGTCAGAGATACGCAGTATTTT; CDR3 protein: CASSQTRVRDTQYF; V gene: TRBV25-1; J gene: TRBJ2-3; clone size: .; D gene: .
CDR3 DNA: TGTGCCAGCAGCTTAGCAGGGGGCAGCTATGGCTACACCTTC; CDR3 protein: CASSLAGGSYGYTF; V gene: TRBV7-9; J gene: TRBJ1-2; clone size: .; D gene: TRBD1
CDR3 DNA: TGTGCCATCAGTGAGTCTCTCCCTAGCGGGAGTCTCAACACCGGGGAGCTGTTTTTT; CDR3 protein: CAISESLPSGSLNTGELFF; V gene: TRBV10-3; J gene: TRBJ2-2; clone size: once; D gene: TRBD2
CDR3 DNA: TGTGCCAGTAGTTCCTACCGGGGTAACTATGGCAATGAGCAGTTCTTC; CDR3 protein: CASSSYRGNYGNEQFF; V gene: TRBV19; J gene: TRBJ2-1; clone size: .; D gene: .
CDR3 DNA: TGTGCCACCAGTCTCCGGGACAGGGACAACACAGATACGCAGTATTTT; CDR3 protein: CATSLRDRDNTDTQYF; V gene: TRBV24-1; J gene: TRBJ2-3; clone size: .; D gene: TRBD1
CDR3 DNA: TGTGCCAGCTCACTCTCCGAAGAGGCCTACGAGCAGTACTTC; CDR3 protein: CASSLSEEAYEQYF; V gene: TRBV18; J gene: TRBJ2-7; clone size: few; D gene: .
CDR3 DNA: TGTGCCAGCAGGGGACACAGGTCCATCGGGGAGCTGTTTTTT; CDR3 protein: CASRGHRSIGELFF; V gene: TRBV28; J gene: TRBJ2-2; clone size: .; D gene: .
CDR3 DNA: TGCGCCAGCAGCCAAGATAGGACAGGGCTGAAAGAAAAACTGTTTTTT; CDR3 protein: CASSQDRTGLKEKLFF; V gene: TRBV4-1; J gene: TRBJ1-4; clone size: .; D gene: TRBD1
CDR3 DNA: TGTGCCTGGAGCCACGGTTGGAGGCATGAGCAGTTCTTC; CDR3 protein: CAWSHGWRHEQFF; V gene: TRBV30; J gene: TRBJ2-1; clone size: .; D gene: .
CDR3 DNA: TGTGCCAGCAGTTACCGGGACAGTCAGTACTTC; CDR3 protein: CASSYRDSQYF; V gene: TRBV6-5; J gene: TRBJ2-7; clone size: .; D gene: TRBD1